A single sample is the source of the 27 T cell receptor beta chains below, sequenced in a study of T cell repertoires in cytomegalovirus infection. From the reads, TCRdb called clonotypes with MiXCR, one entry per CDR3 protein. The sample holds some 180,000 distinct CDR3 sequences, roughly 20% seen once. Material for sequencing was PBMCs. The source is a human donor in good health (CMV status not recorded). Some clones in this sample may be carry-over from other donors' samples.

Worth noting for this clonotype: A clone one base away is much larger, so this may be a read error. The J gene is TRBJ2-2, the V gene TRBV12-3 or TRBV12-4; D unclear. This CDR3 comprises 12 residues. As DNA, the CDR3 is TGTGCCGGCAGTTTCACAACCGGGGAGCTGTTTTTT. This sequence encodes CAGSFTTGELFF.

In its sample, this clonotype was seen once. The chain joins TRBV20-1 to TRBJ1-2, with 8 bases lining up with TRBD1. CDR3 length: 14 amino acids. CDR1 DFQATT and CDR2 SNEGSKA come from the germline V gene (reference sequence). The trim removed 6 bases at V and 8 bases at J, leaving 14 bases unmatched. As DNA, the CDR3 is TGCAGTGCCGGGTCCTGGCAGGGGGCCAGCGGCTACACCTTC. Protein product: CSAGSWQGASGYTF.

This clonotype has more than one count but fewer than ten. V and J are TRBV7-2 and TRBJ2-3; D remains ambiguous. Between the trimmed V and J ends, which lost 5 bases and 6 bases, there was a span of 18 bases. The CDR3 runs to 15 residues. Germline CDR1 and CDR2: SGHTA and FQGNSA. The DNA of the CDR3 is TGTGCCAGCAGCCGAGACGCCCTAGTTGGCGATACGCAGTATTTT. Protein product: CASSRDALVGDTQYF.

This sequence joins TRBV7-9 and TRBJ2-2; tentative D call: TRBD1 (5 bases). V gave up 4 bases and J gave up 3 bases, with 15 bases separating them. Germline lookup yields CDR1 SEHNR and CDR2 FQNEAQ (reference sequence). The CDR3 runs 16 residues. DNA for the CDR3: TGTGCCAGCAGCTCCTGGCAGGGCAAGGACACCGGGGAGCTGTTTTTT. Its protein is CASSSWQGKDTGELFF. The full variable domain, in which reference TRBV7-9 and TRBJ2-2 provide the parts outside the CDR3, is DTGVSQNPRHKITKRGQNVTFRCDPISEHNRLYWYRQTLGQGPEFLTYFQNEAQLEKSRLLSDRFSAERPKGSFSTLEIQRTEQGDSAMYLCASSSWQGKDTGELFFGEGSRLTVL.

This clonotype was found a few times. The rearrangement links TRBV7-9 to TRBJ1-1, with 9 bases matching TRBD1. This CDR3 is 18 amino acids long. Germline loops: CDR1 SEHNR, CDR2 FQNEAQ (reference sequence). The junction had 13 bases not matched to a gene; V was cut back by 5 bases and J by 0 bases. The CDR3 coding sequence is TGTGCCAGCAGCGACTTAACAGGGGGCTCTGATTTGAACACTGAAGCTTTCTTT. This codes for CASSDLTGGSDLNTEAFF.

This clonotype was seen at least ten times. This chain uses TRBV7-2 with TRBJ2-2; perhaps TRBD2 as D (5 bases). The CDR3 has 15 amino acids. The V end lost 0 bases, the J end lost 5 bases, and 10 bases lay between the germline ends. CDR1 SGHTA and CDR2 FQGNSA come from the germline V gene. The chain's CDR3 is CASSLATIQTGELFF. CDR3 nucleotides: TGTGCCAGCAGCTTAGCGACTATCCAAACCGGGGAGCTGTTTTTT.

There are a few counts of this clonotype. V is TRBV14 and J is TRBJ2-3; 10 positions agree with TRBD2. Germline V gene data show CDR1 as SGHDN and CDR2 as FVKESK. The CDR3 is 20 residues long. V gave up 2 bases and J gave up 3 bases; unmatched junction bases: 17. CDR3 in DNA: TGTGCCAGCAGCCAAACGCCCGGAGGGGCTAGCGGGGGCCCGACAGATACGCAGTATTTT. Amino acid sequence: CASSQTPGGASGGPTDTQYF.

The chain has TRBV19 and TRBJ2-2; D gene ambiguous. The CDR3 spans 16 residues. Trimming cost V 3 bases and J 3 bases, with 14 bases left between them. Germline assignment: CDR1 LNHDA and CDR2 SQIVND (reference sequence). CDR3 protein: CASSIGWAGYTGELFF. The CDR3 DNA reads TGTGCCAGTAGTATCGGGTGGGCAGGATACACCGGGGAGCTGTTTTTT.

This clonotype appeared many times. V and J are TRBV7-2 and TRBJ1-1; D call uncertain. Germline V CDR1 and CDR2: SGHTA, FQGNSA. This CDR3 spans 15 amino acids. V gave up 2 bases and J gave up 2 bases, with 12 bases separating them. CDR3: CASSLLLKGNTEAFF. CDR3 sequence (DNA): TGTGCCAGCAGCTTACTCCTTAAGGGAAACACTGAAGCTTTCTTT.

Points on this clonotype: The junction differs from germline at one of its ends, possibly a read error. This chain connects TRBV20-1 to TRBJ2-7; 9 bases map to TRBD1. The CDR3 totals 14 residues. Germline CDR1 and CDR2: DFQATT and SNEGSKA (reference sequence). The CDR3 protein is CGARQGVIPYEQYF. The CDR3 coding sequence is TGCGGTGCTAGACAGGGGGTTATCCCCTACGAGCAGTACTTC.

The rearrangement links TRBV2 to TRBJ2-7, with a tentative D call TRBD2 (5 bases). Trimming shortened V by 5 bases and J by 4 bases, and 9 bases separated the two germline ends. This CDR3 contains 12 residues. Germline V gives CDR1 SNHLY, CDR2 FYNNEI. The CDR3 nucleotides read TGTGCCAGCAGTACCCGACTATACGAGCAGTACTTC. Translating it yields CASSTRLYEQYF.

The CDR3 DNA reads TGTGCCAGTAGTCGGTTGAACACTGAAGCTTTCTTT. It codes for CASSRLNTEAFF. The chain couples TRBV19 to TRBJ1-1; D ambiguous. Germline assignment: CDR1 LNHDA and CDR2 SQIVND (reference sequence). This CDR3 is built from 12 residues. Trimming pared 5 bases from V and 0 bases from J, leaving 4 bases between.

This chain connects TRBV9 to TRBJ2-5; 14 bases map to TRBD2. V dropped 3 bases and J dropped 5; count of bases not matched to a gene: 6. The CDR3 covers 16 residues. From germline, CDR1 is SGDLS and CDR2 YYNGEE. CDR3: CASSGTSGGSGETQYF. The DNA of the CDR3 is TGTGCCAGCAGCGGGACTAGCGGGGGGTCAGGGGAGACCCAGTACTTC.

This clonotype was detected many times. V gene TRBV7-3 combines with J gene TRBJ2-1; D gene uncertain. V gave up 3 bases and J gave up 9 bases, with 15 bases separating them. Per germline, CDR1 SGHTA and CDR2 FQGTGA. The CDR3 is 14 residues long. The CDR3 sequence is CASSFTPDLGEQFF. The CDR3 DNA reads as TGTGCCAGCAGCTTCACACCGGATCTTGGTGAGCAGTTCTTC. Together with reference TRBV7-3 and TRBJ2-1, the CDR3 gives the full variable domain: GAGVSQTPSNKVTEKGKYVELRCDPISGHTALYWYRQSLGQGPEFLIYFQGTGAADDSGLPNDRFFAVRPEGSVSTLKIQRTERGDSAVYLCASSFTPDLGEQFFGPGTRLTVL.

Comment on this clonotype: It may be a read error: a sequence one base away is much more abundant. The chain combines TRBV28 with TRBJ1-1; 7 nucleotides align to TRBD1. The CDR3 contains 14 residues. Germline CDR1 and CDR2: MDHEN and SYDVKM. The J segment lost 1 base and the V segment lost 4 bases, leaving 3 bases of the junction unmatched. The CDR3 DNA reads TGTGCCAGCAGTTCACAGGGGTCGAACACTGAAGCTTTCTTT. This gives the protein CASSSQGSNTEAFF.

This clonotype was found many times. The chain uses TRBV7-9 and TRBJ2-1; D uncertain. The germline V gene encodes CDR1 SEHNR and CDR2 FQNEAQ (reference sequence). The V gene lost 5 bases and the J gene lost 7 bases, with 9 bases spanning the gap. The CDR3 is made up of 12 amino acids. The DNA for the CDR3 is TGTGCCAGCAGCCTTCCTAGGAATGAGCAGTTCTTC. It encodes CASSLPRNEQFF.

The DNA for the CDR3 is TGTGCCAGCAGCTTGGGGTCGGGCGGCAGTGAGCAGTTCTTC. Encoded protein: CASSLGSGGSEQFF. This chain uses TRBV5-5 with TRBJ2-1; no reliable D call. This CDR3 has 14 residues. The V gene's germline CDR1 is SGHKS and CDR2 YYEKEE (reference sequence). V gave up 0 bases and J gave up 9 bases, with 13 bases separating them.

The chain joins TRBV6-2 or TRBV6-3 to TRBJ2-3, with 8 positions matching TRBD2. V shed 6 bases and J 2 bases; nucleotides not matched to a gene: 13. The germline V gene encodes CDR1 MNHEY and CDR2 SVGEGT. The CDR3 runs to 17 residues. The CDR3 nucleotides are TGTGCCAGCAGCCCGACACTAGCGGAGACTTTCACAGATACGCAGTATTTT. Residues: CASSPTLAETFTDTQYF.

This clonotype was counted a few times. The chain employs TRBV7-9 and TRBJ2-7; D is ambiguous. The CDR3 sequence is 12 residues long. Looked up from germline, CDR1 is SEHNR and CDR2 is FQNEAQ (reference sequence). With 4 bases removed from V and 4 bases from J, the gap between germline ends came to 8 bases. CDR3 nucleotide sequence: TGTGCCAGCAGCTCCGGATATTACGAGCAGTACTTC. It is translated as CASSSGYYEQYF.

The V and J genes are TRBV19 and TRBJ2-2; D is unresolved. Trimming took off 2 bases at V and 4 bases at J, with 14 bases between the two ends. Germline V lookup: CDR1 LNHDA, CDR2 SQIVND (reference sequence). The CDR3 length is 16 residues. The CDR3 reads CASSIQKATGTGELFF. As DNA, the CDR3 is TGTGCCAGTAGTATACAGAAGGCCACGGGCACCGGGGAGCTGTTTTTT.

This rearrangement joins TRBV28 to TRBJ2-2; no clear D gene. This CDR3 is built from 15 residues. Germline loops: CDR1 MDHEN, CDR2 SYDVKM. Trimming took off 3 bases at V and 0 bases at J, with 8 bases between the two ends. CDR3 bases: TGTGCCAGCAGTTTGGTCTCATCGAACACCGGGGAGCTGTTTTTT. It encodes CASSLVSSNTGELFF.

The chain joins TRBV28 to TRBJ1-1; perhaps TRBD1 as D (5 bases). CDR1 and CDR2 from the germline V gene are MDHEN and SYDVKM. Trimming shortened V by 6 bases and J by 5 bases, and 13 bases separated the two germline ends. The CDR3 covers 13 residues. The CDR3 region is CASSLHGATEAFF. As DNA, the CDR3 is TGTGCCAGCAGCCTTCATGGGGCTACTGAAGCTTTCTTT.

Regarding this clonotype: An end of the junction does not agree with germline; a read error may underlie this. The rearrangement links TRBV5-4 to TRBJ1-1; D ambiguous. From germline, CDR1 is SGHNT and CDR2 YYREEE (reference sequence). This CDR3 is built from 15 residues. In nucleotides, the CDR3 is TGTACCAGCAGCCCTCCATCGGCGCTGAACACTGAAGCTTTCTTT. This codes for CTSSPPSALNTEAFF.

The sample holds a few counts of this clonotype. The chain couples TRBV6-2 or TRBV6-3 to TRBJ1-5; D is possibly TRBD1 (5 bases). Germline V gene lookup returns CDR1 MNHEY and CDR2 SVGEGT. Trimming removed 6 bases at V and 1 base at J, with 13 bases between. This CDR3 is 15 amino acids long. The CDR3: CASSTGTGSNQPQHF. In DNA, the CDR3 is TGTGCCAGCAGCACCGGGACGGGGAGCAATCAGCCCCAGCATTTT.

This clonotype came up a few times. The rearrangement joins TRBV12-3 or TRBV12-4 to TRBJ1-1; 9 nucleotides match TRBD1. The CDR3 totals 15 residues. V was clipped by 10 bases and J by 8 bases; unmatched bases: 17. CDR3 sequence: CAISLTDRGRLEAFF. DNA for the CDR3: TGTGCCATCTCGTTGACTGACAGGGGGAGACTGGAAGCTTTCTTT.

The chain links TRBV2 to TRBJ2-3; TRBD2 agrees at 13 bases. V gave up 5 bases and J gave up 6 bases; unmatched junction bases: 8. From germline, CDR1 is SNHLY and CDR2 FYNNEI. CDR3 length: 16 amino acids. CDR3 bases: TGTGCCAGCAGTCCCCAGGGGACTAGCGGGGCCGATACGCAGTATTTT. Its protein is CASSPQGTSGADTQYF.

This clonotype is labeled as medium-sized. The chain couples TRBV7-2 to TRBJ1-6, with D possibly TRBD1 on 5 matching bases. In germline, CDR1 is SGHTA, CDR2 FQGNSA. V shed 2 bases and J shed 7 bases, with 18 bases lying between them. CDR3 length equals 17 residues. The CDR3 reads CASSLTPFRQKNSPLHF. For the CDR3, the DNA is TGTGCCAGCAGCTTAACTCCATTCAGACAGAAGAATTCACCCCTCCACTTT.